These T cell receptor beta chains were read from a single sample in a study of technical replicates of blood from several donors. Sequencing was performed with immunoSEQ multiplex PCR; in TCRdb, only in-frame clones are kept and a portion is missing. The sample holds about 78,000 clones, about 92% seen once. Sequencing was performed on T cells isolated from PBMCs. The source is a human donor in good health. Both conserved end residues are part of each CDR3. Each record gives: D gene, J gene, V gene, clone size, CDR3 DNA, CDR3 protein. The D gene is left open where the match is weak. Clone size is not always given. Where it is, it says once, few, many or a class for expanded clones.

>TRBD2|TRBJ2-1|TRBV9|NA
TGTGCCAGCAGCATAAGTGGTGGGACTAGCGGGAGCAATGAGCAGTTCTTC
CASSISGGTSGSNEQFF
>NA|TRBJ1-4|TRBV21-1|NA
TGTGCCAGCAGCAAACCGAGGAGTTATGAAAAACTGTTTTTT
CASSKPRSYEKLFF
>NA|TRBJ2-1|TRBV5-1|NA
TGCGCCAGCAGCTTACAGGGCCCCTACAATGAGCAGTTCTTC
CASSLQGPYNEQFF
>TRBD1|TRBJ1-5|TRBV6-1|NA
TGTGCCAGCAGCTCCGGACAGGGCAGCAATCAGCCCCAGCATTTT
CASSSGQGSNQPQHF
>NA|TRBJ2-2|TRBV18|NA
TGTGCCAGCTCACCGGGACATACTCCGACCGGGGAGCTGTTTTTT
CASSPGHTPTGELFF
>TRBD2|TRBJ2-1|TRBV30|NA
TGTGCCTGTTCCACGGGAGCGGGAGAGACCTACAATGAGCAGTTCTTC
CACSTGAGETYNEQFF
>TRBD2|TRBJ2-7|TRBV18|NA
TGTGCCAGCTCACCACAAAACTATTGGACTAGCGGGACCCCCGAGCAGTACTTC
CASSPQNYWTSGTPEQYF
>NA|TRBJ1-1|TRBV7-2|NA
TGTGCCAGCAGCCATATTGAGTCGAACACTGAAGCTTTCTTT
CASSHIESNTEAFF
>TRBD1|TRBJ2-7|TRBV6-5|NA
TGTGCCAGCAGTAGGGACAGCGCCGCCTACGAGCAGTACTTC
CASSRDSAAYEQYF
>NA|TRBJ1-2|TRBV27|NA
TGTGCCAGCAGGATAGGGGCCTCGGGCTACACCTTC
CASRIGASGYTF
>TRBD1|TRBJ1-5|TRBV6-5|once
TGTGCCAGCAGTACAGGGGCCCTAAATCAGCCCCAGCATTTT
CASSTGALNQPQHF
>NA|TRBJ2-2|TRBV6-4|NA
TGTGCCAGCAGTGAGCAGGGCACCGGGGAGCTGTTTTTT
CASSEQGTGELFF
>NA|TRBJ1-3|TRBV18|NA
TGTGCCAGCTCAAGTTACAGGGATATCTCTGGAAACACCATATATTTT
CASSSYRDISGNTIYF
>NA|TRBJ2-7|TRBV5-4|NA
TGTGCCAGCAGCTTTTCACACCTCTCCTACGAGCAGTACTTC
CASSFSHLSYEQYF
>NA|TRBJ2-2|TRBV7-7|once
TGTGCTAGCAGCTGGGAGACTAACACCGGGGAGCTGTTTTTT
CASSWETNTGELFF
>TRBD2|TRBJ2-3|TRBV27|NA
TGTGCCAGTTCTAGCGGGAGGGCCTATACGCAGTATTTT
CASSSGRAYTQYF
>NA|TRBJ2-1|TRBV4-1|few
TGCGCCAGCAGCCAATTGTTATTAGAGCGCCCTGGGGAGCAGTTCTTC
CASSQLLLERPGEQFF
>NA|TRBJ2-7|TRBV10-2|NA
TGCGCCAGCAGTGAGGCAGGGTGGGACGAGCAGTACTTC
CASSEAGWDEQYF
>TRBD1|TRBJ1-2|TRBV27|NA
TGTGCCAGCAGTGAACAGGGGGAACTATGGAACTATGGCTACACCTTC
CASSEQGELWNYGYTF
>NA|TRBJ1-1|TRBV11-3|NA
TGTGCCAGCAGCTTAGGACAGGAGAACACTGAAGCTTTCTTT
CASSLGQENTEAFF
>NA|TRBJ1-1|TRBV6-5|NA
TGTGCCAGCAGTTTACCAGGGAGGGAAACTTTCTTT
CASSLPGRETFF
>NA|TRBJ2-1|TRBV7-9|NA
TGTGCCAGCAGCTCCCTTCCCAATGAGCAGTTCTTC
CASSSLPNEQFF
>NA|TRBJ2-1|TRBV15|NA
TGTGCCACCAGCAGAGATCCGACGGGAGTAGACAATGAGCAGTTCTTC
CATSRDPTGVDNEQFF
>NA|TRBJ1-1|TRBV18|NA
TGTGCCAGCTCACCCCAGGAATCCAACACTGAAGCTTTCTTT
CASSPQESNTEAFF